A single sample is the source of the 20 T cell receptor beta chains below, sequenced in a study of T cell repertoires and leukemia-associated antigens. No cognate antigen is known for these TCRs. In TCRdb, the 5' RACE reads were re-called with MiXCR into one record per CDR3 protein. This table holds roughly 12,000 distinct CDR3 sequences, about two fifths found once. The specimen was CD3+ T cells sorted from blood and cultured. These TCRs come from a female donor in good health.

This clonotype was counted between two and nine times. The CDR3 loop reads CASSVTGKLTEAFF. The CDR3 bases are TGTGCCAGCAGCGTGACAGGGAAACTGACTGAAGCTTTCTTT. The V gene is TRBV9, the J gene TRBJ1-1; TRBD1 matches at 7 bases. Unmatched junction bases numbered 6, after V lost 2 bases and J lost 5 bases. CDR1 SGDLS and CDR2 YYNGEE come from the germline V gene. The CDR3 is made up of 14 amino acids.

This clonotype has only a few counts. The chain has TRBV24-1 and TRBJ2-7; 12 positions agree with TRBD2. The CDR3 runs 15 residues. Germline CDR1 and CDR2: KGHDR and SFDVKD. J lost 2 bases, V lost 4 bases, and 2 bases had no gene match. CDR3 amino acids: CATSEGLAGTYEQYF. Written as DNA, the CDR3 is TGTGCCACCAGTGAAGGACTAGCGGGAACCTACGAGCAGTACTTC.

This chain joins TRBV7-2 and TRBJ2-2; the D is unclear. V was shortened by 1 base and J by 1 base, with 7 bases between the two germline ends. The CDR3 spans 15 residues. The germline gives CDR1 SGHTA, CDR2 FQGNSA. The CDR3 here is CASSLDARNTGELFF. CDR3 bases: TGTGCCAGCAGCTTAGATGCCAGGAACACCGGGGAGCTGTTTTTT.

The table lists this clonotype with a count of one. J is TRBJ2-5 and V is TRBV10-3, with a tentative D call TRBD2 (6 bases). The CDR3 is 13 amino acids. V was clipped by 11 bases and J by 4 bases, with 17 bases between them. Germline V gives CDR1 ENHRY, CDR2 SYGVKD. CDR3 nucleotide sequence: TGTGCCGTCCGGGACGGACTACTAGAGACCCAGTACTTC. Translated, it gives CAVRDGLLETQYF.

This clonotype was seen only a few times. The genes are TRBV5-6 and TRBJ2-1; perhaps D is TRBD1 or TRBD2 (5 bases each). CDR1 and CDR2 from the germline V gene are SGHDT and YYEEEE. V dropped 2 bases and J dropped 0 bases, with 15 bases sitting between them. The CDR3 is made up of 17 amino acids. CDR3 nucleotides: TGTGCCAGCAGCTTCTTCGGGGCAGAAAACTCCTACAATGAGCAGTTCTTC. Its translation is CASSFFGAENSYNEQFF.

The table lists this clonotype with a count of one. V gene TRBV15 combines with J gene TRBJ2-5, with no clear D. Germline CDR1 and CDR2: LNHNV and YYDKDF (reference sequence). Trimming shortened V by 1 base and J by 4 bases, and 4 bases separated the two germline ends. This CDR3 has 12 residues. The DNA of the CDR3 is TGTGCCACCAGCAGAGCCAGAGAGACCCAGTACTTC. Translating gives CATSRARETQYF.

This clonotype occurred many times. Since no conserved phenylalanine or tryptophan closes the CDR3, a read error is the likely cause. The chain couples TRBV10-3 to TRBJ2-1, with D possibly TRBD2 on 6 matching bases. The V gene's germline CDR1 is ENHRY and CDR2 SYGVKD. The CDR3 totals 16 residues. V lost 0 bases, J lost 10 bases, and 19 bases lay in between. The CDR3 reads CAISESLSNLGREQFS. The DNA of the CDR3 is TGTGCCATCAGTGAGTCCCTTTCGAACTTAGGGAGGGAGCAGTTCTCC.

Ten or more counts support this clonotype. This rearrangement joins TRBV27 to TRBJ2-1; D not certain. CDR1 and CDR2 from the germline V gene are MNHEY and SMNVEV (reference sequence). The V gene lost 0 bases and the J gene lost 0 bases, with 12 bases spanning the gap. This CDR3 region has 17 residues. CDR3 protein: CASSLSTPLASYNEQFF. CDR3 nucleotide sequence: TGTGCCAGCAGTTTATCGACCCCCCTTGCCTCCTACAATGAGCAGTTCTTC.

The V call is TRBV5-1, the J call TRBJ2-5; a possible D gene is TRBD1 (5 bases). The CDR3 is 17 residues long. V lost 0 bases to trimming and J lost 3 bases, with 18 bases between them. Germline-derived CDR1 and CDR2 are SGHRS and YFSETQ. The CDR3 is CASSLERGDRVEETQYF. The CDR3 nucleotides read TGCGCCAGCAGCTTGGAAAGGGGTGATCGGGTAGAAGAGACCCAGTACTTC.

CDR3 region: CASSLDRGPDEQFF. In nucleotides, the CDR3 is TGTGCCAGCAGCTTGGACAGGGGTCCCGATGAGCAGTTCTTC. V is TRBV11-1 and J is TRBJ2-1; TRBD1 matches at 9 bases. The CDR3 length is 14 residues. Trimming removed 3 bases from V and 8 bases from J; junction bases left unmatched: 5. From germline, CDR1 is SGHAT and CDR2 FQDESV (reference sequence). Supplemented by reference TRBV11-1 and TRBJ2-1, the full variable domain reads EAEVAQSPRYKITEKSQAVAFWCDPISGHATLYWYRQILGQGPELLVQFQDESVVDDSQLPKDRFSAERLKGVDSTLKIQPAELGDSAMYLCASSLDRGPDEQFFGPGTRLTVL.

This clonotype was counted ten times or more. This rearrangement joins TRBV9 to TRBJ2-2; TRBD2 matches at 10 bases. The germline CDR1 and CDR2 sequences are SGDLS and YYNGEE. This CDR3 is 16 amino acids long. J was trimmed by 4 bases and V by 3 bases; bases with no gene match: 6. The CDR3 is CASSATPSGGTGELFF. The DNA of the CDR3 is TGTGCCAGCAGCGCCACTCCTAGCGGGGGCACCGGGGAGCTGTTTTTT. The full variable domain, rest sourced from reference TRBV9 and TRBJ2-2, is DSGVTQTPKHLITATGQRVTLRCSPRSGDLSVYWYQQSLDQGLQFLIQYYNGEERAKGNILERFSAQQFPDLHSELNLSSLELGDSALYFCASSATPSGGTGELFFGEGSRLTVL.

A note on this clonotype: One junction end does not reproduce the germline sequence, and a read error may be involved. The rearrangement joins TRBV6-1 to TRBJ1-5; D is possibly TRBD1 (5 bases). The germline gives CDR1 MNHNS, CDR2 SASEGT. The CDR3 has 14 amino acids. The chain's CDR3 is CAGSVGMDNQPQHF. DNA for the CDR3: TGTGCCGGCAGTGTGGGTATGGACAATCAGCCCCAACATTTT.

Here the CDR3 DNA reads TGCGCCAGCAGCTCCAGGGGTGCGAGGGAATCACCCCTCCACTTT. Its protein is CASSSRGARESPLHF. The rearrangement links TRBV5-1 to TRBJ1-6; D may be TRBD1 (6 bases). This CDR3 is built from 15 residues. The germline gives CDR1 SGHRS, CDR2 YFSETQ. V was trimmed by 3 bases and J by 10 bases, leaving 17 bases between them.

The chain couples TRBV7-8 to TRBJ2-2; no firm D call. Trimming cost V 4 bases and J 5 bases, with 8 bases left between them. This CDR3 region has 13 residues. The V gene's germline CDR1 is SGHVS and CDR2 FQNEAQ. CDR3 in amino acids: CASSSGKTGELFF. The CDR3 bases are TGTGCCAGCAGCTCGGGCAAAACCGGGGAGCTGTTTTTT.

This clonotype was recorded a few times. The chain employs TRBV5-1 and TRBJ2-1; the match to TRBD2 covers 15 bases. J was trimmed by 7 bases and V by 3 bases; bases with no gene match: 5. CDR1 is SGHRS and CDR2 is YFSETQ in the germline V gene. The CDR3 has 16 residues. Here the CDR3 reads CASSSGLAGGFNEQFF. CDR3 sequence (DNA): TGCGCCAGCAGCTCGGGACTAGCGGGAGGTTTTAATGAGCAGTTCTTC. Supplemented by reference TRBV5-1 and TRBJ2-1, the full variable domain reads KAGVTQTPRYLIKTRGQQVTLSCSPISGHRSVSWYQQTPGQGLQFLFEYFSETQRNKGNFPGRFSGRQFSNSRSEMNVSTLELGDSALYLCASSSGLAGGFNEQFFGPGTRLTVL.

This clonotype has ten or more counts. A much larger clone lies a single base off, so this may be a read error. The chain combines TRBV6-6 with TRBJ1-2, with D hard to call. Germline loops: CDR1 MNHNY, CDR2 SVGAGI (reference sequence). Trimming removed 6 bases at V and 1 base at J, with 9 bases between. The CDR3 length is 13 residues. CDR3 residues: CASRDLINYGYTF. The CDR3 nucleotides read TGTGCCAGCAGAGACCTTATTAACTATGGCTACACCTTC.

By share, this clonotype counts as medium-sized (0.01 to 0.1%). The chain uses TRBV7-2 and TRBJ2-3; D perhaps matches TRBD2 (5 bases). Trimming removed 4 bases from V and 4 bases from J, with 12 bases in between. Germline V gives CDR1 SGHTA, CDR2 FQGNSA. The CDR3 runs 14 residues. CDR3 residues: CASSSMRVSDTQYF. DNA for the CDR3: TGTGCCAGCAGCTCGATGCGGGTCTCAGATACGCAGTATTTT.

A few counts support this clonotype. CDR3 sequence: CASSQQTKDYNEQFF. In DNA form, the CDR3 reads TGCGCCAGCAGTCAGCAGACTAAAGACTACAATGAGCAGTTCTTC. V is TRBV23-1 and J is TRBJ2-1; D is possibly TRBD2 (5 bases). TRBV23-1 falls under the ORF class, with uncertain function. V lost 3 bases and J 3 bases, leaving 12 bases between the germline ends. The CDR3 has 15 amino acids.

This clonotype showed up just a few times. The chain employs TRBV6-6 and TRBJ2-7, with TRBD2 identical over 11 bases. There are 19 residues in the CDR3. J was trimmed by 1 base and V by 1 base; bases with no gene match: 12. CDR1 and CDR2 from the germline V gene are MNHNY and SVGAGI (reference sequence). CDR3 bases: TGTGCCAGCAGTTACTATTCCAGCCACCGACTAGCGGGATCCTACGAGCAGTACTTC. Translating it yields CASSYYSSHRLAGSYEQYF.

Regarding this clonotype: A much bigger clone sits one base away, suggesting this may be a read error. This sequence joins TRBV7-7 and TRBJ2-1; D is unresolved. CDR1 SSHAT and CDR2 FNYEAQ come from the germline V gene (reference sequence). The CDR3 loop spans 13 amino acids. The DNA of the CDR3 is TGTGCTGGCAGCCACGATCATGGCTTTGAGCAGTTCTTC. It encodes CAGSHDHGFEQFF.